This TCR beta chain comes out of a study of T cell responses to AZD1222 COVID-19 vaccine. Study-wide findings and caveats: There were repertoire samples only from the period after the peak T cell response. Within unmutated variant regions lay the reported targets of nearly half of spike-specific TCRs.

Regarding this clone: Its antigen is undetermined.

This CDR3 has 13 amino acids. From germline, CDR1 is SEHNR and CDR2 FQNEAQ (reference sequence). Deletions cut 5 bases from V and 7 bases from J, with 15 bases between. The table came from immunoSEQ multiplex PCR; TCRdb's copy has only in-frame clones and leaves some out. Here the sample spans approximately 60,000 clones, roughly 84% being singletons. This clonotype was obtained from an adult in good health. The chain carries TRBV7-9 and TRBJ2-7; unclear D gene. Sequenced here: peripheral blood, sampled on day 0 of AZD1222 vaccination. The CDR3 bases are TGTGCCAGCAGCACGACGACGGCGTTAGAGCAGTACTTC. This sequence encodes CASSTTTALEQYF.